The rows below give T cell receptor beta chains drawn from one sample of a study of radiation and T cells in renal cell carcinoma. Assay used: immunoSEQ multiplex PCR; TCRdb lists only in-frame clones, some missing. The profile shows about 61,000 clones, about three quarters of them singletons. Sequenced material: blood, taken from a patient whose treatment included radiotherapy and nephrectomy. Receptors were obtained from a man between 60 and 75 years old with renal cell carcinoma. CDR3s include the opening cysteine and the closing phenylalanine or tryptophan.

J gene,V gene,CDR3 protein
TRBJ2-3,TRBV5-1,CASSLEGSTDTQYF
TRBJ1-5,TRBV6-5,CASSYPRTVSNQPQHF
TRBJ2-5,TRBV5-6,CASSVRRQARQETQYF
TRBJ2-6,TRBV2,CASSTSRDRAGANVLTF
TRBJ2-2,TRBV5-1,CASSSTVANTGELFF
TRBJ2-3,TRBV29-1,CSVAGGPISTDTQYF
TRBJ2-3,TRBV29-1,CSVGGLATWSGSTDTQYF
TRBJ2-1,TRBV10-1,CASSESLWDYDEQFF
TRBJ1-6,TRBV6-6,CASSDPYNSPLHF
TRBJ2-1,TRBV11-2,CASSSPTTSGRYNEQFF
TRBJ1-5,TRBV29-1,CSVEGTGGQPQHF
TRBJ2-7,TRBV28,CASSLIGLGTGGGEQYF
TRBJ2-3,TRBV19,CASSRGSSGGSTDTQYF
TRBJ1-5,TRBV5-6,CASSVGSNQPQHF
TRBJ1-5,TRBV7-9,CAGSRALGPRDQPQHF
TRBJ1-2,TRBV27,CASSSTRTGRDGYTF
TRBJ1-5,TRBV30,CAWSRGSNQPQHF
TRBJ2-5,TRBV6-5,CASSYGSKGSQYF
TRBJ2-1,TRBV29-1,CSVEDRPGGLAFSYNEQFF
TRBJ2-2,TRBV7-6,CASSSLTSEAGELFF
TRBJ2-5,TRBV18,CASSPARGLQETQYF
TRBJ1-4,TRBV30,CASRPSSLGKLFF
TRBJ1-3,TRBV7-2,CASRRTVSGNTIYF
TRBJ2-3,TRBV11-2,CASSRGTDTQYF
TRBJ1-2,TRBV5-1,CASSLGTQGRDGYTF
TRBJ2-7,TRBV7-2,CASSFRDRGDEQYF
TRBJ1-2,TRBV5-6,CASSLGTGDYGYTF
TRBJ1-6,TRBV9,CASSGDRDREFSPLHF
TRBJ1-6,TRBV30,CAWTRTGGVYNSPLHF
TRBJ2-3,TRBV7-2,CASSLGGPNTQYF
TRBJ1-2,TRBV7-9,CASSQDGTTSGYTF
TRBJ1-2,TRBV6-5,CASKTGDTNYGYTF
TRBJ1-2,TRBV7-2,CASSLLQGQGYGYTF
TRBJ1-4,TRBV9,CASSAFGWQGSIF
TRBJ2-2,TRBV7-9,CASRRQGNTGELFF
TRBJ2-7,TRBV19,CASSITGTAAYEQYF
TRBJ2-3,TRBV7-2,CASSLGVTRTDTQYF
TRBJ1-1,TRBV4-1,CASSQEGRLMNTEAFF
TRBJ1-3,TRBV5-4,CASSVSGGPSGNTIYF
TRBJ2-1,TRBV6-5,CAASGDYNEQFF
TRBJ2-3,TRBV5-6,CASSLVLAGTDTQYF